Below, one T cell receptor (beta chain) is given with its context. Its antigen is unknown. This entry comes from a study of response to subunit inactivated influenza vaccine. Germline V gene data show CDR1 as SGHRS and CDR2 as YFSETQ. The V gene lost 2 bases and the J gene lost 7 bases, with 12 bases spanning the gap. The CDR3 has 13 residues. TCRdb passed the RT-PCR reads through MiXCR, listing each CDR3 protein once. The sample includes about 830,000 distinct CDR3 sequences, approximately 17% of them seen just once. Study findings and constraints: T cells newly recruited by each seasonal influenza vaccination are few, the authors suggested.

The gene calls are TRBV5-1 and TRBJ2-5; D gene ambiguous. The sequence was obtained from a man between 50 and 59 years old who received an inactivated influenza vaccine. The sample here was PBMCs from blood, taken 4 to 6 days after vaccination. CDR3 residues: CASSFTSSGTQYF. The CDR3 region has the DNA TGCGCCAGCAGCTTTACCTCTTCGGGGACCCAGTACTTC.